The entry below gives a single TCR beta chain sequence along with its context. Data came from immunoSEQ multiplex PCR; TCRdb stores just in-frame clones and leaves some out. The table has about 350,000 clones, 87% seen once. CDR3 length: 14 residues. The germline V gene has CDR1 SGHRS and CDR2 YFSETQ. J gave up 5 bases and V 1 base, and 3 bases lay outside the gene matches. The data derive from a study of blood T cell repertoires in COVID-19. The clonotype was recovered from a woman aged 30 to 39 who had recovered from COVID-19. The rearrangement links TRBV5-1 to TRBJ2-5; 9 bases are shared with TRBD1. What was sequenced was PBMCs or T cells enriched from blood (not recorded which). Here the CDR3 DNA reads TGCGCCAGCAGCTTGACAGGGGGCGCGGAGACCCAGTACTTC. This encodes CASSLTGGAETQYF. Complete variable domain (other parts from reference TRBV5-1 and TRBJ2-5): KAGVTQTPRYLIKTRGQQVTLSCSPISGHRSVSWYQQTPGQGLQFLFEYFSETQRNKGNFPGRFSGRQFSNSRSEMNVSTLELGDSALYLCASSLTGGAETQYFGPGTRLLVL.